Sequencing of this T cell receptor (beta chain) was carried out in a study of T cell responses to AZD1222 COVID-19 vaccine. Sequencing was performed with immunoSEQ multiplex PCR; in TCRdb, only in-frame clones are kept and a portion is missing. The sample gives about 180,000 clones, approximately 90% of which show up once; roughly 4% is in the top ten. The sequences come from peripheral blood, collected 28 days after the second dose of the MenACWY control vaccine. The clonotype originates from an adult who received the MenACWY meningococcal vaccine as a control.

CDR3: CASSQTIEQYF. CDR3 DNA sequence: TGTGCCAGCAGCCAAACGATCGAGCAGTACTTC. The chain employs TRBV14 and TRBJ2-7; D gene ambiguous. With 2 bases removed from V and 6 bases from J, the gap between germline ends came to 5 bases. Germline V lookup: CDR1 SGHDN, CDR2 FVKESK. The CDR3 extends over 11 amino acids.